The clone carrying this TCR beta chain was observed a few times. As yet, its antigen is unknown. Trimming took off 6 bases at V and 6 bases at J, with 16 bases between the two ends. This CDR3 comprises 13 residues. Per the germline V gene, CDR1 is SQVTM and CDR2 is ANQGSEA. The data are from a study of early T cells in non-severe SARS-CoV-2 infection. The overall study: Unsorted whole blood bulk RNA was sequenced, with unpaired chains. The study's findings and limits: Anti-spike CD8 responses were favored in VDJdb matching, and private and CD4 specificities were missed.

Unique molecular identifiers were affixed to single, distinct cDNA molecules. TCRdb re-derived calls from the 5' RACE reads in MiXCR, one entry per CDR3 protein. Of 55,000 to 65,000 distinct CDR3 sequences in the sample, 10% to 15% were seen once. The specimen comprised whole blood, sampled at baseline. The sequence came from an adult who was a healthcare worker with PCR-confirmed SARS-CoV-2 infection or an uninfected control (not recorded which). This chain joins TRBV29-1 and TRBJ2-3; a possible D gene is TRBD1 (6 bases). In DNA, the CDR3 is TGCAGCGTGGCCGGACAGACGTCCGATACGCAGTATTTT. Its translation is CSVAGQTSDTQYF.